These 20 T cell receptor beta chains were all obtained from the same sample, sequenced in a study of blood T cells in healthy people across ages. Alongside a J-beta primer mix, a sample-barcoded 5' primer served in a second PCR lasting about 7 to 11 cycles. TCRdb processed the 5' RACE reads anew with MiXCR; each CDR3 protein has one entry. The sample has hundreds of thousands of distinct CDR3 sequences; about 56% are singletons. Sequenced input: blood. These receptors originate from a man aged 40-50 years in good health.

This chain links TRBV12-3 or TRBV12-4 with TRBJ2-7; perhaps TRBD2 as D (6 bases). V was clipped by 5 bases and J by 3 bases, with 17 bases between them. This CDR3 region has 15 residues. CDR3 sequence (DNA): TGTGCCAGCAGTCACGGAGGCCTGGGGGGCTACGAGCAGTACTTC. Translation gives CASSHGGLGGYEQYF.

This clonotype has just a few counts. The chain uses TRBV2 and TRBJ2-5; the D is unclear. The V end lost 5 bases, the J end lost 2 bases, and 9 bases lay between the germline ends. Germline V gene lookup returns CDR1 SNHLY and CDR2 FYNNEI. The CDR3 loop spans 13 amino acids. The CDR3 reads CASSTDKQETQYF. In DNA form, the CDR3 reads TGTGCCAGCAGTACAGACAAACAAGAGACCCAGTACTTC.

This clonotype turned up a few times. V is TRBV5-1 and J is TRBJ2-7; unclear D gene. Trimming removed 1 base at V and 2 bases at J, with 7 bases between. CDR1 and CDR2 from the germline V gene are SGHRS and YFSETQ. The CDR3 length is 13 residues. CDR3 amino acids: CASSLQETYEQYF. In DNA form, the CDR3 reads TGCGCCAGCAGCTTGCAGGAGACCTACGAGCAGTACTTC.

The rearrangement joins TRBV28 to TRBJ2-4; unclear D gene. The CDR3 is 11 amino acids. The germline CDR1 and CDR2 sequences are MDHEN and SYDVKM. The V end lost 7 bases, the J end lost 6 bases, and 7 bases lay between the germline ends. In DNA form, the CDR3 reads TGTGCCAGCACTCTGGGAAACATTCAGTACTTC. Translation: CASTLGNIQYF.

This clonotype turned up a few times. The chain uses TRBV6-5 and TRBJ2-5; 9 nucleotides align to TRBD2. Germline-derived CDR1 and CDR2 are MNHEY and SVGAGI. There are 14 residues in the CDR3. V was clipped by 5 bases and J by 5 bases; unmatched bases: 6. The CDR3 DNA follows: TGTGCCAGCAGTAGCGGGGGGTCCTCTGAGACCCAGTACTTC. Protein: CASSSGGSSETQYF.

The chain recombines TRBV20-1 with TRBJ2-7, with 12 positions matching TRBD2. This CDR3 has 17 amino acids. Germline V lookup: CDR1 DFQATT, CDR2 SNEGSKA (reference sequence). J gave up 7 bases and V 0 bases, and 13 bases lay outside the gene matches. The CDR3 sequence: CSARDILAGGPYNEQYF. In nucleotides, the CDR3 is TGCAGTGCTAGAGACATACTAGCGGGGGGCCCATACAATGAGCAGTACTTC.

This clonotype was seen many times. J is TRBJ2-7 and V is TRBV29-1; D remains unclear. Per the germline V gene, CDR1 is SQVTM and CDR2 is ANQGSEA. The CDR3 has 15 residues. V dropped 1 base and J dropped 9 bases, with 22 bases sitting between them. The CDR3 sequence: CSVEAPGSVLSRQYF. The CDR3 coding sequence is TGCAGCGTTGAAGCTCCAGGATCGGTCCTATCGAGGCAGTACTTC.

This clonotype was detected only once. The V and J genes are TRBV12-3 or TRBV12-4 and TRBJ2-5; D unclear. The CDR3 covers 13 residues. V shed 5 bases and J shed 7 bases, with 14 bases lying between them. CDR3 sequence: CASSPYSDRTQYF. The CDR3 nucleotides read TGTGCCAGCAGTCCGTACAGTGATCGGACCCAGTACTTC.

The chain combines TRBV5-6 with TRBJ2-5; D not certain. V was clipped by 3 bases and J by 3 bases, with 30 bases between them. Looked up from germline, CDR1 is SGHDT and CDR2 is YYEEEE. The CDR3 totals 20 residues. The CDR3 here is CASSYLGRVRRASREETQYF. In DNA, the CDR3 is TGTGCCAGCAGCTATCTTGGACGTGTAAGAAGGGCCTCTCGAGAAGAGACCCAGTACTTC.

This clonotype was found a few times. This chain joins TRBV6-2 or TRBV6-3 and TRBJ2-2; 10 nucleotides line up with TRBD2. Per the germline V gene, CDR1 is MNHEY and CDR2 is SVGEGT. This CDR3 spans 17 amino acids. Germline trimming cut 0 bases from V and 4 bases from J; bases unmatched to any gene: 5. CDR3 in amino acids: CASSYSRLAGATGELFF. In nucleotides, the CDR3 is TGTGCCAGCAGTTACTCGAGGCTAGCGGGAGCCACCGGGGAGCTGTTTTTT.

The rearrangement links TRBV7-2 to TRBJ2-2, with 7 bases aligning to TRBD2. J lost 1 base, V lost 5 bases, and 7 bases had no gene match. This CDR3 has 16 amino acids. Per the germline V gene, CDR1 is SGHTA and CDR2 is FQGNSA. In DNA form, the CDR3 reads TGTGCCAGCAGCCAAAGGCGGGGGTTGAACACCGGGGAGCTGTTTTTT. As protein: CASSQRRGLNTGELFF. Full variable domain (outside the CDR3, taken from reference TRBV7-2 and TRBJ2-2): GAGVSQSPSNKVTEKGKDVELRCDPISGHTALYWYRQSLGQGLEFLIYFQGNSAPDKSGLPSDRFSAERTGGSVSTLTIQRTQQEDSAVYLCASSQRRGLNTGELFFGEGSRLTVL.

The chain employs TRBV10-3 and TRBJ2-1; a weak D match, TRBD1 (5 bases). The V end was cut by 4 bases, the J end by 8 bases, with 12 bases between. Germline values: CDR1 ENHRY, CDR2 SYGVKD. This CDR3 contains 13 residues. CDR3 region: CAISGQSADEQFF. In DNA, the CDR3 is TGTGCCATCAGTGGACAGTCAGCTGATGAGCAGTTCTTC.

This clonotype has just a few counts. The gene calls are TRBV5-6 and TRBJ1-2, with a possible D match to TRBD1 (6 bases). Germline CDR1 is SGHDT and CDR2 is YYEEEE. The CDR3 totals 11 residues. V was shortened by 4 bases and J by 9 bases, with 10 bases between the two germline ends. CDR3 nucleotide sequence: TGTGCCAGCAGCGATCAGGGGCGCTACACCTTC. Protein: CASSDQGRYTF.

The chain carries TRBV7-2 and TRBJ2-5, with 9 bases aligning to TRBD2. Germline CDR1 reads SGHTA; CDR2 reads FQGNSA. V shed 4 bases and J 1 base; nucleotides not matched to a gene: 4. This CDR3 contains 15 residues. CDR3 nucleotide sequence: TGTGCCAGCAGCTCGCTAGCGGGGATCCAAGAGACCCAGTACTTC. The encoded protein is CASSSLAGIQETQYF.

The chain recombines TRBV6-5 with TRBJ2-7; a weak D match, TRBD1 (6 bases). Germline CDR1 is MNHEY and CDR2 is SVGAGI. This CDR3 has 15 amino acids. With 5 bases removed from V and 1 base from J, the gap between germline ends came to 15 bases. CDR3 sequence: CASSEQGAPSYEQYF. The DNA of the CDR3 is TGTGCCAGCAGTGAACAGGGCGCACCATCCTACGAGCAGTACTTC.

The V gene is TRBV5-5, the J gene TRBJ1-1; the D gene is possibly TRBD1 (6 bases). The germline V gene has CDR1 SGHKS and CDR2 YYEKEE (reference sequence). Trimming took off 2 bases at V and 1 base at J, with 9 bases between the two ends. There are 14 residues in the CDR3. The CDR3 sequence is CASSLAGENTEAFF. CDR3 bases: TGTGCCAGCAGCTTAGCAGGGGAGAACACTGAAGCTTTCTTT.

The rearrangement joins TRBV18 to TRBJ2-7, with 7 positions matching TRBD1. With 5 bases clipped from V and 3 bases from J, the junction kept 7 bases outside the gene matches. Germline lookup yields CDR1 KGHSH and CDR2 LQKENI. This CDR3 is 14 amino acids long. CDR3 in DNA: TGTGCCAGCTCATTAGGGGGCGGCCTCTACGAGCAGTACTTC. It encodes CASSLGGGLYEQYF.

The chain is built from TRBV20-1 and TRBJ2-1; D gene ambiguous. Germline CDR1 reads DFQATT; CDR2 reads SNEGSKA (reference sequence). The CDR3 spans 12 residues. V shed 4 bases and J shed 5 bases, with 9 bases lying between them. CDR3 in DNA: TGCAGTGCTACCCCAGTCCACAATGAGCAGTTCTTC. Translated, it gives CSATPVHNEQFF.

This clonotype was detected only once. This rearrangement joins TRBV9 to TRBJ2-6, with D possibly being TRBD2 (5 bases). The germline CDR1 and CDR2 sequences are SGDLS and YYNGEE. There are 18 residues in the CDR3. V lost 1 base and J lost 2, with 16 bases in between. The CDR3 nucleotides read TGTGCCAGCAGCGTAATGGCGTTCGGACTGGCTGGGGCCAACGTCCTGACTTTC. It encodes CASSVMAFGLAGANVLTF.

This clonotype was detected ten times or more. V is TRBV28 and J is TRBJ1-2; possibly TRBD1 for D (6 bases). V gave up 3 bases and J gave up 2 bases, with 13 bases separating them. The CDR3 runs to 15 residues. Germline CDR1 is MDHEN and CDR2 is SYDVKM. The CDR3 sequence is CASSFPWGTNYGYTF. The CDR3 region has the DNA TGTGCCAGCAGTTTCCCTTGGGGGACAAACTATGGCTACACCTTC.